This entry is about one TCR beta chain. CDR1 and CDR2 from the germline V gene are SEHNR and FQNEAQ (reference sequence). Trimming removed 0 bases from V and 5 bases from J, with 5 bases in between. This CDR3 is built from 12 residues. Time point specified: healthy volunteer bleed at 6 weeks. The study extracted total RNA from unfractionated whole blood. These data belong to a study of human T cells and chemical hapten exposure. Study overall: Small discrepancies in pooled library volume mainly accounted for the varying TCR yields per sample.

One entry per CDR3 protein, called by TCRdb with MiXCR from the RACE reads. The repertoire includes approximately 84,000 distinct CDR3 sequences, about 9% of them detected once, and roughly 1.4% sits in the top ten. The TCR comes from a male donor in good health. Some clones in this sample may be carry-over from other donors' samples. V is TRBV7-9 and J is TRBJ2-7; D perhaps matches TRBD1 (5 bases). The specimen was whole blood. CDR3 coding DNA: TGTGCCAGCAGCTTAGCAGGGGACGAGCAGTACTTC. This codes for CASSLAGDEQYF.